The T cell receptor beta chain described here comes from a study of T cell clones after liver transplantation. The CDR3 length is 16 residues. With V trimmed by 2 bases and J by 4 bases, 6 bases remained unmatched. From germline, CDR1 is SGHTA and CDR2 FQGNSA. Profiled with immunoSEQ multiplex PCR; TCRdb holds only in-frame clones, not every one. The sample comprises 95,000 to 110,000 clones, under 90% of which are singletons, and approximately 3% rests with the top ten. This clone was observed a few times. The rearrangement uses TRBV7-2 and TRBJ2-2; 8 bases line up with TRBD2. The sequence came from a human patient who received a liver transplant. Some T cells could come from the graft donor. The sample was CD4+ T cells from blood, taken around 4 years after liver transplant. The CDR3 sequence is CASSLLRTSSTGELFF. The CDR3 coding sequence is TGTGCCAGCAGCTTATTGAGGACTAGCAGCACCGGGGAGCTGTTTTTT.